Judged by frequency, the clone carrying this T cell receptor (beta chain) is medium-sized. Its specificity is not known. Other DNA sequences in this specimen translate into the identical CDR3. Average input was 1200 ng genomic DNA for immunoSEQ TCR beta CDR3 amplification. Measured with immunoSEQ multiplex PCR; TCRdb has only the in-frame clones, and not every one. This sample contains fewer than 40,000 clones. The record originates from a study of T cells in women clearing cervical HPV infection. General study points: CIN3+ cases had significantly higher TCR repertoire richness than controls, but evenness did not differ.

Input material: blood buffy coat. The source of this sequence is a woman aged 18-69 years with a cervical HPV16 infection that either progressed to CIN3+ or cleared (not recorded which).

The CDR3 protein is CASSSLSGALYEQYF. The sequenced CDR3 bases are TGTGCCAGCAGTTCCCTTAGCGGGGCGCTGTACGAG. The rearrangement joins TRBV28 to TRBJ2-7; 8 bases line up with TRBD2. The missing CDR3 end, 3 residues past where the read stops, is filled in from the germline J gene. This CDR3 is built from 15 residues. V shed 4 bases and J 4 bases; nucleotides not matched to a gene: 9. The germline gives CDR1 MDHEN, CDR2 SYDVKM. Using reference TRBV28 and TRBJ2-7 for the parts outside the CDR3, the full variable domain is DVKVTQSSRYLVKRTGEKVFLECVQDMDHENMFWYRQDPGLGLRLIYFSYDVKMKEKGDIPEGYSVSREKKERFSLILESASTNQTSMYLCASSSLSGALYEQYFGPGTRLTVT.